Listed below are T cell receptor beta chains from one sample, sequenced in a study of early T cells in non-severe SARS-CoV-2 infection. TCRdb called the 5' RACE reads again in MiXCR, with one record for every CDR3 protein. The sample has about 98,000 distinct CDR3 sequences, around 13% seen once. The sample was whole blood. These receptors all stem from an adult who was a healthcare worker with PCR-confirmed SARS-CoV-2 infection or an uninfected control (not recorded which). Both conserved end residues are part of each CDR3. The order of the fields is clone size, V gene, J gene, D gene, CDR3 protein, CDR3 DNA. D genes are given only for firm matches. A clone size is listed for some rows: how often the clone was seen (once, few, many), or a class if it is expanded.

many	TRBV7-9	TRBJ1-4	NA	CASSTTATNEKLFF	TGTGCCAGCAGCACGACAGCAACTAATGAAAAACTGTTTTTT
NA	TRBV28	TRBJ2-7	TRBD2	CASRQGLAAYEQYF	TGTGCCAGCAGGCAAGGACTAGCCGCCTACGAGCAGTACTTC
few	TRBV7-9	TRBJ2-1	NA	CASTEGDLYNEQFF	TGTGCCAGCACTGAAGGGGACTTATACAATGAGCAGTTCTTC
few	TRBV20-1	TRBJ1-1	NA	CSPERGDTEAFF	TGCAGCCCCGAACGGGGGGACACTGAAGCTTTCTTT
few	TRBV7-9	TRBJ2-1	TRBD1	CASSPDRGYNEQFF	TGTGCCAGCAGCCCTGACAGGGGGTACAATGAGCAGTTCTTC
NA	TRBV19	TRBJ2-1	TRBD2	CASSISSGYNEQFF	TGTGCCAGTAGTATCTCTAGCGGGTACAATGAGCAGTTCTTC
many	TRBV5-8	TRBJ1-1	NA	CASSLEVAAFF	TGTGCCAGCAGCTTGGAAGTTGCAGCTTTCTTT
many	TRBV6-1	TRBJ1-1	TRBD1	CASSSTGRTEAFF	TGTGCCAGCAGCTCGACAGGGCGCACTGAAGCTTTCTTT
NA	TRBV18	TRBJ1-4	TRBD1	CASSPRLTGGAEKLFF	TGTGCCAGCTCACCCAGACTCACAGGGGGCGCGGAAAAACTGTTTTTT
few	TRBV12-3/TRBV12-4	TRBJ1-1	NA	CASSLRAKAEAFF	TGTGCCAGCAGTTTACGTGCTAAGGCCGAAGCTTTCTTT
many	TRBV29-1	TRBJ1-1	NA	CSGTTGFQTEAFF	TGCAGCGGCACTACAGGTTTTCAAACTGAAGCTTTCTTT
many	TRBV6-4	TRBJ1-1	NA	CASSDSEDGEAFF	TGTGCCAGCAGTGACTCCGAGGACGGTGAAGCTTTCTTT
NA	TRBV3-1	TRBJ1-4	NA	CASSQEAITGKLFF	TGTGCCAGCAGCCAAGAAGCGATTACGGGGAAACTGTTTTTT
few	TRBV28	TRBJ2-3	TRBD2	CASSFGLAGSTDTQYF	TGTGCCAGCAGTTTTGGTCTAGCGGGCAGCACAGATACGCAGTATTTT
few	TRBV11-3	TRBJ2-1	TRBD2	CASSLTGFTGTSRYNEQFF	TGTGCCAGCAGCTTAACCGGATTTACCGGGACTAGCAGATACAATGAGCAGTTCTTC
few	TRBV7-2	TRBJ2-3	NA	CASSLSSGPDTQYF	TGTGCCAGCAGCTTATCGTCTGGCCCAGATACGCAGTATTTT
few	TRBV10-3	TRBJ2-6	NA	CAIRPRESGANVLTF	TGTGCCATCAGACCCAGAGAGTCTGGGGCCAACGTCCTGACTTTC
NA	TRBV9	TRBJ2-1	TRBD2	CASSVISGVSYNEQFF	TGTGCCAGCAGCGTAATTAGCGGGGTCTCCTACAATGAGCAGTTCTTC
many	TRBV12-3/TRBV12-4	TRBJ2-1	NA	CASSLGQGLVGNEQFF	TGTGCCAGCAGTTTAGGTCAGGGGTTGGTAGGGAATGAGCAGTTCTTC
few	TRBV20-1	TRBJ1-5	NA	CSARAGANQPQHF	TGCAGTGCTAGAGCAGGGGCGAATCAGCCCCAGCATTTT
many	TRBV7-9	TRBJ2-2	NA	CASSLGRTELFF	TGTGCCAGCAGCTTAGGCAGAACGGAGCTGTTTTTT
many	TRBV6-2/TRBV6-3	TRBJ1-5	NA	CASSYSTVSNQPQHF	TGTGCCAGCAGTTACTCGACGGTTAGCAATCAGCCCCAGCATTTT
few	TRBV5-1	TRBJ2-3	NA	CASSFQGTDTQYF	TGCGCCAGCAGCTTTCAGGGAACAGATACGCAGTATTTT
NA	TRBV20-1	TRBJ2-3	NA	CSASLVAQYF	TGCAGTGCTAGCCTTGTCGCGCAGTATTTT
few	TRBV20-1	TRBJ2-1	NA	CSARDPLYNEQFF	TGCAGTGCTAGAGATCCTTTATACAATGAGCAGTTCTTC
many	TRBV4-1	TRBJ2-1	TRBD1	CASSYSSGGSEQFF	TGCGCCAGCAGCTACTCCTCAGGGGGCAGTGAGCAGTTCTTC
NA	TRBV15	TRBJ2-1	TRBD2	CATSRDTSGTNEQFF	TGTGCCACCAGCAGAGATACTAGCGGGACCAATGAGCAGTTCTTC
few	TRBV15	TRBJ1-6	TRBD1	CATSRGGRGHSPLHF	TGTGCCACCAGCAGAGGCGGCAGGGGGCATTCACCCCTCCACTTT
NA	TRBV28	TRBJ2-7	TRBD1	CASSNRGTGNLYEQYF	TGTGCCAGCAGCAATAGAGGGACAGGGAATTTGTACGAGCAGTACTTC
few	TRBV28	TRBJ2-7	NA	CASSLSSSYEQYF	TGTGCCAGCAGTTTGAGTAGCTCCTACGAGCAGTACTTC
few	TRBV11-2	TRBJ2-5	TRBD2	CASSSIGPEIAGDLETQYF	TGTGCCAGCAGCTCGATTGGTCCAGAAATAGCGGGAGACTTGGAGACCCAGTACTTC
many	TRBV12-3/TRBV12-4	TRBJ2-7	NA	CASSLGSVRQYF	TGTGCCAGCAGTTTAGGGTCGGTCAGGCAGTACTTC
many	TRBV4-3	TRBJ2-7	NA	CASSQTGERFYEQYF	TGCGCCAGCAGCCAGACGGGGGAGAGGTTCTACGAGCAGTACTTC
NA	TRBV29-1	TRBJ1-5	NA	CSVGQGGQPQHF	TGCAGCGTTGGTCAGGGAGGACAGCCCCAGCATTTT
NA	TRBV4-1	TRBJ1-4	NA	CASSPLRGEGNEKLFF	TGCGCCAGCAGCCCCCTACGGGGAGAAGGTAATGAAAAACTGTTTTTT
few	TRBV7-2	TRBJ1-2	NA	CASSPAANYGYTF	TGTGCCAGCAGCCCCGCCGCTAACTATGGCTACACCTTC
NA	TRBV5-1	TRBJ1-1	TRBD1	CASSGPGTVTEAFF	TGCGCCAGCAGCGGGCCCGGGACAGTCACTGAAGCTTTCTTT
NA	TRBV7-2	TRBJ2-3	TRBD1	CASSLAWTGGGPQYF	TGTGCCAGCAGCTTAGCATGGACAGGGGGCGGTCCGCAGTATTTT
many	TRBV3-1	TRBJ2-1	NA	CASSRPDTNEQFF	TGTGCCAGCAGCCGACCAGACACAAATGAGCAGTTCTTC
NA	TRBV6-2/TRBV6-3	TRBJ2-3	TRBD2	CASSLRAGYVRDTQYF	TGTGCCAGCAGTCTAAGAGCGGGATATGTTCGGGATACGCAGTATTTT
few	TRBV29-1	TRBJ2-1	NA	CSVGPSDPFF	TGCAGCGTGGGGCCTAGCGACCCGTTCTTC
few	TRBV7-8	TRBJ2-1	NA	CASSLELGRGNEQFF	TGTGCCAGCAGCTTAGAACTCGGTAGGGGTAATGAGCAGTTCTTC